This T cell receptor beta chain was identified during a study of T cells in Graves' hyperthyroidism and ophthalmopathy. General study findings and limits: Most clonotypes expanded in the thyroid (above 0.001) were also present in blood.

Graves' hyperthyroidism qualified as stable when ophthalmopathy did not progress within 18 months. Newly diagnosed hyperthyroidism patients aged 18 to 65 years had disease lasting under 2 months. PBMCs were collected from an approximately 10 ml volume of fresh peripheral blood. As concerns this clonotype: Its specificity is not known. Sequence at one end of the junction differs from germline and may be a read error.

CDR3 length: 16 amino acids. Germline V gene lookup returns CDR1 SEHNR and CDR2 FQNEAQ (reference sequence). Amplification targeted TCR beta CDR3 regions from RNA transcripts. First-round RT-PCR with HTBI primers amplified the TCR CDR3 region. TCRdb reanalysed the multiplex PCR reads using MiXCR and keeps one entry per CDR3 protein. The data contain some 800,000 distinct CDR3 sequences, about 38% of them seen just once; the ten biggest clones take up 8.9%. The sample taken for sequencing was blood. The source of this sequence is a young man with Graves' hyperthyroidism. The rearrangement links TRBV7-9 to TRBJ2-6, with D possibly TRBD1 on 5 matching bases. As DNA, the CDR3 is TGTGCCAGCAGCTCCCCGGCATGGTCTGGGGCCGACGTCCTGACTTTC. Translating it yields CASSSPAWSGADVLTF.